A single T cell receptor beta chain is shown here with its context. The target antigen is unknown. This sample is part of a study of radiotherapy plus CTLA-4 blockade in lung cancer. At the level of the study: Objective responses were documented in over 15% of patients, with disease control in 31%. Regarding the study as a whole: Per reports, early blood T cell clone dynamics, plus interferon-beta, forecast response most strongly. TCR clones of tumor origin grew in blood after radiotherapy plus ipilimumab.

Germline lookup yields CDR1 WNHNN and CDR2 SYGVQD (reference sequence). Trimming removed 4 bases from V and 3 bases from J; junction bases left unmatched: 16. The CDR3 is made up of 19 amino acids. Sequencing used immunoSEQ multiplex PCR; TCRdb keeps in-frame clones, though not all of them. Seen here are around 90,000 clones, about 85% observed once, and the top ten hold about 14%. Ipilimumab-mediated CTLA-4 blockade plus focal radiation was given to patients having chemo-refractory metastatic non-small-cell lung cancer. J is TRBJ1-5 and V is TRBV10-1; TRBD1 matches 9 bases. Sequences were derived from peripheral blood, sampled from a patient treated with radiotherapy plus ipilimumab. The clonotype originates from a human donor with non-small cell lung cancer that progressed on radiotherapy plus ipilimumab. This chain's CDR3 is CASSALCLRDRVNNQPQHF. Written as DNA, the CDR3 is TGCGCCAGCAGTGCCCTATGTCTGAGGGACAGGGTAAACAATCAGCCCCAGCATTTT.